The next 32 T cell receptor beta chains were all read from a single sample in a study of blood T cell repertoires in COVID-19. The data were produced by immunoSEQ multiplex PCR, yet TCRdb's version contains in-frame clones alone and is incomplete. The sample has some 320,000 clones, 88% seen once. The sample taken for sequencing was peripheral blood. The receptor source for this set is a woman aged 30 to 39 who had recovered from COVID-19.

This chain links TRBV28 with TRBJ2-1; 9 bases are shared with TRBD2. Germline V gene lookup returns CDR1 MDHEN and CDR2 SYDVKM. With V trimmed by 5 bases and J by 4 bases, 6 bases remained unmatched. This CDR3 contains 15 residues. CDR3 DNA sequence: TGTGCCAGCAGTCTGACTAGCGGCGTATACAATGAGCAGTTCTTC. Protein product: CASSLTSGVYNEQFF.

The CDR3 loop is CASSHPTGGGSSYEQYF. CDR3 bases: TGTGCCAGCAGCCACCCAACCGGGGGGGGTTCCTCCTACGAGCAGTACTTC. The rearrangement links TRBV4-2 to TRBJ2-7; TRBD2 aligns across 8 bases. Germline assignment: CDR1 LGHNA and CDR2 YNFKEQ. This CDR3 comprises 17 residues. The junction had 10 bases not matched to a gene; V was cut back by 3 bases and J by 0 bases.

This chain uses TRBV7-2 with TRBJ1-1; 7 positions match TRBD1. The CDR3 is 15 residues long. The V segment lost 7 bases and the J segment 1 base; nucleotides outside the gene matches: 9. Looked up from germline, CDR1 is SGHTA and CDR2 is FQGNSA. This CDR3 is CASTPQGSRNTEAFF. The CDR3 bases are TGTGCCAGCACCCCACAGGGGAGTAGGAACACTGAAGCTTTCTTT.

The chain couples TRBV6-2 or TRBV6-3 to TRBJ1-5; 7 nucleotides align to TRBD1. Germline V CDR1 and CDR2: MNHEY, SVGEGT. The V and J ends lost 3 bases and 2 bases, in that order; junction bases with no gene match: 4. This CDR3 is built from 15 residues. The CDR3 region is CASSYTGAGNQPQHF. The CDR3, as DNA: TGTGCCAGCAGTTATACAGGGGCTGGCAATCAGCCCCAGCATTTT.

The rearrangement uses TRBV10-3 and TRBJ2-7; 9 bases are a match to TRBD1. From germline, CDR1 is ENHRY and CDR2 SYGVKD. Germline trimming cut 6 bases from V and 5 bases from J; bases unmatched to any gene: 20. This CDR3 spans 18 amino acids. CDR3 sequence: CAISPFDRRDRETHEQYF. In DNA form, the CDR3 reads TGTGCCATCAGCCCATTTGATAGACGGGACAGGGAGACTCACGAGCAGTACTTC.

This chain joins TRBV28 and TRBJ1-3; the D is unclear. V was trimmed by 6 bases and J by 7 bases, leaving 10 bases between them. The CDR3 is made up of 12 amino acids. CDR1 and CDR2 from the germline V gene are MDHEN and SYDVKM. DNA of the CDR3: TGTGCCAGCAGCCCCGGGAGGAACACCATATATTTT. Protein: CASSPGRNTIYF.

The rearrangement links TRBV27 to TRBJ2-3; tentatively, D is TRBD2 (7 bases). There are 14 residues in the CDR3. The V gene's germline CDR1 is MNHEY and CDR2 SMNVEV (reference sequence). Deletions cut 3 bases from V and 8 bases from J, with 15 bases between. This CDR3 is CASSFGGPGGTQYF. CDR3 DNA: TGTGCCAGCAGTTTCGGGGGGCCGGGAGGTACGCAGTATTTT.

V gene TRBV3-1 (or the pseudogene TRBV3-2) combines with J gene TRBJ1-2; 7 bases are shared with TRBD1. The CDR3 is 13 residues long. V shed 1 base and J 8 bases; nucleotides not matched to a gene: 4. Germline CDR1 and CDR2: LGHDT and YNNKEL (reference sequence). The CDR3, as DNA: TGTGCCAGCAGCCAAGCAACAGGGGAAGGCTACACCTTC. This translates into CASSQATGEGYTF.

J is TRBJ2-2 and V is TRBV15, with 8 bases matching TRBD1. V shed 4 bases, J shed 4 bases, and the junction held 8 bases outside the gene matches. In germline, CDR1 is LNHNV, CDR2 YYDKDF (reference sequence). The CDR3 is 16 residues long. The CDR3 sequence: CATSTPGQGSTGELFF. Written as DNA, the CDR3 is TGTGCCACCAGCACTCCCGGACAGGGTAGCACCGGGGAGCTGTTTTTT.

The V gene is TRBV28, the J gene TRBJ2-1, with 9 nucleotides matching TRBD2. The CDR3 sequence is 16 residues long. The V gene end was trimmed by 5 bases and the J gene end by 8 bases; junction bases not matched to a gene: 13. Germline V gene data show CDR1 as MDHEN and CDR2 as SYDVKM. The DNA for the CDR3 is TGTGCCAGCAGTGTCCTGGTTGCGGGGGGGCTTTATGAGCAGTTCTTC. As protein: CASSVLVAGGLYEQFF.

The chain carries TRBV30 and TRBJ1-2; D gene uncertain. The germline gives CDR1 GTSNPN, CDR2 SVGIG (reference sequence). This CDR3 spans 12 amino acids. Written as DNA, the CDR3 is TGTGCGAAGGAAGGGAGGAATTATGGCTACACCTTC. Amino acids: CAKEGRNYGYTF.

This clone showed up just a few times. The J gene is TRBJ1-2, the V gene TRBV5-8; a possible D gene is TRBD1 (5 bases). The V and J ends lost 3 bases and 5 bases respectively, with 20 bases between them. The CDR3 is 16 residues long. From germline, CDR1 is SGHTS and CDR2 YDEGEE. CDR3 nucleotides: TGTGCCAGCAGCTCCGGCCGACAGAAATATTCATATGGCTACACCTTC. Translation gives CASSSGRQKYSYGYTF. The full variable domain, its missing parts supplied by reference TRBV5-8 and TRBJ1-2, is EAGVTQSPTHLIKTRGQQATLRCSPISGHTSVYWYQQALGLGLQFLLWYDEGEERNRGNFPPRFSGRQFPNYSSELNVNALELEDSALYLCASSSGRQKYSYGYTFGSGTRLTVV.

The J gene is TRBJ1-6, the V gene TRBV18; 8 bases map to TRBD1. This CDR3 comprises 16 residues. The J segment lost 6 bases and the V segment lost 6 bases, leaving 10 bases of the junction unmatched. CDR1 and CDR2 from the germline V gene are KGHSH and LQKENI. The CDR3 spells CASSVLTGGSNSPLHF. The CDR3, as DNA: TGTGCCAGCTCTGTTCTTACAGGGGGTAGTAATTCACCCCTCCACTTT.

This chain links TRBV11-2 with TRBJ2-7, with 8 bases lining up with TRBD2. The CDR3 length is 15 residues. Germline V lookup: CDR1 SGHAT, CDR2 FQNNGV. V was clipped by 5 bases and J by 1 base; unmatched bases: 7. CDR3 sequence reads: CASSAESGGSYEQYF. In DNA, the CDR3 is TGTGCCAGCAGCGCGGAAAGCGGGGGATCCTACGAGCAGTACTTC.

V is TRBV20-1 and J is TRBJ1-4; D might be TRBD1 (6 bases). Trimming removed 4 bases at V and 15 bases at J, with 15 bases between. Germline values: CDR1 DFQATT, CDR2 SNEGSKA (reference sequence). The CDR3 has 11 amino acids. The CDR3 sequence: CSATRDIGLFF. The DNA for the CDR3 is TGCAGTGCTACTCGGGACATCGGGTTGTTTTTT.

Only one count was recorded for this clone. CDR3 in amino acids: CASSLIVGQGFYNEQFF. The CDR3 nucleotides are TGTGCCAGCAGCTTGATTGTAGGACAGGGGTTTTACAATGAGCAGTTCTTC. The V gene is TRBV5-5, the J gene TRBJ2-1; 9 bases are shared with TRBD1. The CDR3 has 17 amino acids. With 1 base clipped from V and 4 bases from J, the junction kept 9 bases outside the gene matches. Germline V gene lookup returns CDR1 SGHKS and CDR2 YYEKEE (reference sequence).

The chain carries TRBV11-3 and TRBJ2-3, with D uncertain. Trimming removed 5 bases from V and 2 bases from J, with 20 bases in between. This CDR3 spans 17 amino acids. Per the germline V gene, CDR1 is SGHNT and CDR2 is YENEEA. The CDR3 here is CASSAETEPRDTDTQYF. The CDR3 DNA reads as TGTGCCAGCAGCGCCGAGACGGAGCCCCGAGACACAGATACGCAGTATTTT.

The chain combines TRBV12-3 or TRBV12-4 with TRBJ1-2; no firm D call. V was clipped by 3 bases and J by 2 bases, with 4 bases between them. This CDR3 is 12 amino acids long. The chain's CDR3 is CASSFGNYGYTF. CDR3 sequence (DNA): TGTGCCAGCAGTTTTGGCAACTATGGCTACACCTTC.

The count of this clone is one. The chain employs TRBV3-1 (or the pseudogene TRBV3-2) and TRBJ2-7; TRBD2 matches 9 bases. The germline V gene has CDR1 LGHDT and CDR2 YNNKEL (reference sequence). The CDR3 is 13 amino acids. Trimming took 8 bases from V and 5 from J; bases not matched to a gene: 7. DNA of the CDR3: TGTGCCAGCGGGCTAGCGGGGATCAACGAGCAGTACTTC. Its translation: CASGLAGINEQYF.

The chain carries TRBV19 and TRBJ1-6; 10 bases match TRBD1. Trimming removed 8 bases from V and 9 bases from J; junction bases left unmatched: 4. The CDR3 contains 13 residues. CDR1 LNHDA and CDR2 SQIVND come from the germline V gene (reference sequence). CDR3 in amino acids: CASPGQGRSPLHF. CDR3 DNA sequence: TGTGCCAGTCCGGGACAGGGGCGTTCACCCCTCCACTTT.

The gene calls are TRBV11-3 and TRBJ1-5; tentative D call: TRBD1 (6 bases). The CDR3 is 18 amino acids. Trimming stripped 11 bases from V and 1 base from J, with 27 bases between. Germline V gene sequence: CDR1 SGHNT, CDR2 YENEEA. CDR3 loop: CAGSAAWGTTTSNQPQHF. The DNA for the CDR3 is TGTGCCGGGTCAGCAGCTTGGGGGACAACTACGAGCAATCAGCCCCAGCATTTT.

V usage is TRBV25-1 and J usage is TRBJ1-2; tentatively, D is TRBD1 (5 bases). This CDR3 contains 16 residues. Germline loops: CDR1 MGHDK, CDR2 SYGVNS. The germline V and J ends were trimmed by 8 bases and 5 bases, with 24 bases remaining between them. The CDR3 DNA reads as TGTGCCAGCGCCTGGGGGGGTAAGGGGCGATTTTATGGCTACACCTTC. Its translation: CASAWGGKGRFYGYTF.

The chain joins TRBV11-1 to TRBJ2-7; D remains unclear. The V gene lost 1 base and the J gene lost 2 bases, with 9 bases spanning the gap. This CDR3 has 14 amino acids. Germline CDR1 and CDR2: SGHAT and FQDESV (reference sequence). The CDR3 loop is CASSLDSNTYEQYF. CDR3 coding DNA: TGTGCCAGCAGCTTAGACAGCAATACCTACGAGCAGTACTTC. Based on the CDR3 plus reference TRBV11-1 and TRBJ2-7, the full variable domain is EAEVAQSPRYKITEKSQAVAFWCDPISGHATLYWYRQILGQGPELLVQFQDESVVDDSQLPKDRFSAERLKGVDSTLKIQPAELGDSAMYLCASSLDSNTYEQYFGPGTRLTVT.

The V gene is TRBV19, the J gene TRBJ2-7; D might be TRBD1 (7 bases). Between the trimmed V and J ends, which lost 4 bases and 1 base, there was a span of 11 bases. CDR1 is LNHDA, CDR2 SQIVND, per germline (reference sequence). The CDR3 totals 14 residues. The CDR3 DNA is TGTGCCAGTAGTAGACCAGGGGGGTCCTACGAGCAGTACTTC. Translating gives CASSRPGGSYEQYF. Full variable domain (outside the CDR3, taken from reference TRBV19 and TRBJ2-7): DGGITQSPKYLFRKEGQNVTLSCEQNLNHDAMYWYRQDPGQGLRLIYYSQIVNDFQKGDIAEGYSVSREKKESFPLTVTSAQKNPTAFYLCASSRPGGSYEQYFGPGTRLTVT.

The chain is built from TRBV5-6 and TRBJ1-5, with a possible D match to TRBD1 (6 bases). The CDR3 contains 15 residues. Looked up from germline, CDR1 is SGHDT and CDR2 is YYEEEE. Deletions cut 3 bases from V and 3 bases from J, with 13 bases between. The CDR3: CASSSRWTVNQPQHF. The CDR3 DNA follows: TGTGCCAGCAGCTCTAGGTGGACAGTCAATCAGCCCCAGCATTTT.

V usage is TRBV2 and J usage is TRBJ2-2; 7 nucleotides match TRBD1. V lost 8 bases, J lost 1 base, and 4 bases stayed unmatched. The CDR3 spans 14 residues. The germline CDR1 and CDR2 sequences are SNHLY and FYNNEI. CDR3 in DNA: TGTGCCAGCTCAAGGACAGGGAACACCGGGGAGCTGTTTTTT. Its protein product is CASSRTGNTGELFF.

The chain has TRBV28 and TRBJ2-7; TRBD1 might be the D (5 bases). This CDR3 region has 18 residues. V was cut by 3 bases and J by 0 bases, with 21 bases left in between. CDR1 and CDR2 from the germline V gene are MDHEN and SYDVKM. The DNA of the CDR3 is TGTGCCAGCAGTTTGGGCAGGGAAGGGGCTTCGTACTCCTACGAGCAGTACTTC. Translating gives CASSLGREGASYSYEQYF.

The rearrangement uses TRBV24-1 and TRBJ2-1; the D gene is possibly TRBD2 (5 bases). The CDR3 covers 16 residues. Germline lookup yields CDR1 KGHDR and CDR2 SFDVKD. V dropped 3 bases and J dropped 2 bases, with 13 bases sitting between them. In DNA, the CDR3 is TGTGCCACCAGTGATCCCCTCGGGATAACCTACAATGAGCAGTTCTTC. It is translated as CATSDPLGITYNEQFF.

CDR3 nucleotides: TGTGCCAGCAGCTCCGGGACAGGGGCAGGAAACACCATATATTTT. It specifies CASSSGTGAGNTIYF. The chain couples TRBV5-5 to TRBJ1-3; 10 bases are shared with TRBD1. The germline gives CDR1 SGHKS, CDR2 YYEKEE (reference sequence). Losses at the gene ends were 3 bases for V and 4 bases for J; bases not matched to a gene: 4. The CDR3 has 15 residues.

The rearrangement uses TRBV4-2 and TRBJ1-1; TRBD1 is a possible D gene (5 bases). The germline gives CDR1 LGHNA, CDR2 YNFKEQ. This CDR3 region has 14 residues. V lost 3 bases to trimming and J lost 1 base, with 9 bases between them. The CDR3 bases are TGTGCCAGCAGCCAGGAGACAGCGAACACTGAAGCTTTCTTT. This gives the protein CASSQETANTEAFF.

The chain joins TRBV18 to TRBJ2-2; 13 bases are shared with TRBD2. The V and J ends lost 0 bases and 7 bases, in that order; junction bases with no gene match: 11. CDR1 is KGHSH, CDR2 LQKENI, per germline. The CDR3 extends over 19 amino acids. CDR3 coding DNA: TGTGCCAGCTCACCACCACCCGGGACTAGCGGGGAGAGAGTCGGGGAGCTGTTTTTT. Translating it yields CASSPPPGTSGERVGELFF.

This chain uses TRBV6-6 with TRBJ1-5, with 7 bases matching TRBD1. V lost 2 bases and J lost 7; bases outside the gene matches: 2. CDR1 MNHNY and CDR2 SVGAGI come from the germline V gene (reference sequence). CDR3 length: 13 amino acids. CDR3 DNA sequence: TGTGCCAGCAGTTACACAGGGGAGCAGCCCCAGCATTTT. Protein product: CASSYTGEQPQHF.